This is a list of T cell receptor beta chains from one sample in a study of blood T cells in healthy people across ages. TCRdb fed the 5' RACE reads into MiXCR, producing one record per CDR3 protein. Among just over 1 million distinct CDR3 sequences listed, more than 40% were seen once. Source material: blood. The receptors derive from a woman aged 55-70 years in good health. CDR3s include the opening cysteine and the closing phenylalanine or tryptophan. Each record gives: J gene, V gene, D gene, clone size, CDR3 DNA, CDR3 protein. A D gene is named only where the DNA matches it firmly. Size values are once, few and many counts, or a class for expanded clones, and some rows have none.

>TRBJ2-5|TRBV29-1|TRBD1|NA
TGCAGCGTTGATTCCTGGGACAGCCTGGTTCAAGAGACCCAGTACTTC
CSVDSWDSLVQETQYF
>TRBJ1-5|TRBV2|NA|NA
TGTGCCAGCAGCCGGACCGGAGTGGGGCAGCCCCAGCATTTT
CASSRTGVGQPQHF
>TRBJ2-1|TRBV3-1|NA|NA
TGTGCCAGCAGCCAATCCGCCGGGGCAGCCGAGCAGTTCTTC
CASSQSAGAAEQFF
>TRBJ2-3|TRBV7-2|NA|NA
TGTGCCAGCAGCTTATCCGGGGGCGCAACGCTGGATACGCAGTATTTT
CASSLSGGATLDTQYF
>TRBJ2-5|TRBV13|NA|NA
TGTGCCAGCAGCTTTGATAGCGCGCAAGAGACCCAGTACTTC
CASSFDSAQETQYF
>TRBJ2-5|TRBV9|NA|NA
TGTGCCAGCAGCAAAGGGACGTTGGAGACCCAGTACTTC
CASSKGTLETQYF
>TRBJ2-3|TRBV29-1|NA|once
NA
CSVGGGTDTRYF
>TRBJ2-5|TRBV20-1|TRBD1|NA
TGCAGTGCTAAGGACAGGGACAGGGAGGAGACCCAGTACTTC
CSAKDRDREETQYF
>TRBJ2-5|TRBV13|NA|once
TGTGCCAGCAGCTCGGGACGAGCGCTCGCCGCTCAAGAGACCCAGTACTTC
CASSSGRALAAQETQYF
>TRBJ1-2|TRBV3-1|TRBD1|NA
TGTGCCAGCCAAAGGGGGCGTCTCCCGGGCTATGGCTACACCTTC
CASQRGRLPGYGYTF
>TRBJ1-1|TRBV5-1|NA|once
TGCGCCAGCAGCTTGGAACCGGGACGAGGAGGCACTGAAGCTTTCTTT
CASSLEPGRGGTEAFF
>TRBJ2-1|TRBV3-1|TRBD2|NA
TGTGCCAGCAGCCAAGAAATTAGCGGGACCTACAATGAGCAGTTCTTC
CASSQEISGTYNEQFF
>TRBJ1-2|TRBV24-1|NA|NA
TGTGCCACGGGATTCGGTTATGGCTACACCTTC
CATGFGYGYTF
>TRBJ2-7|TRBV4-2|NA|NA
TGTGCCAGCAGCGGATCGGGGGAGGCCCAGTACTTC
CASSGSGEAQYF
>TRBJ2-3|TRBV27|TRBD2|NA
TGTGCCAGCAGTTTATCCTCAGCGGGAGGGCGCCCAGATACGCGGTATTTT
CASSLSSAGGRPDTRYF
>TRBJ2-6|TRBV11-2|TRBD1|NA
TGTGCCAGCAGCTTAGGTCAGGGACAGCCGTACTCTGGGGCCAACGTCCTGACTTTC
CASSLGQGQPYSGANVLTF
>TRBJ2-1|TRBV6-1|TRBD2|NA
TGTGCCAGCAGTAGGACTAGCGGGAGGTCTGGCAATGAGCAGTTCTTC
CASSRTSGRSGNEQFF
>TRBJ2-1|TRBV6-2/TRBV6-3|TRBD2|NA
TGTGCCAGCGCCGGGACTAGCGGTTACAATGAGCAGTTCTTC
CASAGTSGYNEQFF
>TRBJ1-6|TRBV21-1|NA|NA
TGTGCCAGCAGCAATAAGGAGGAGAGTAATTCACCCCTCCACTTT
CASSNKEESNSPLHF
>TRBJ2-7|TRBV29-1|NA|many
TGCAGCGTTGACGGTCAGGGGCTATACGAGCAGTACTTC
CSVDGQGLYEQYF